These T cell receptor beta chains were read from a single sample in a study of radiotherapy plus CTLA-4 blockade in lung cancer. Some clones are missing from TCRdb's copy, which holds only in-frame ones; the method was immunoSEQ multiplex PCR. This table has approximately 38,000 clones, 86% appearing once. Sequencing was performed on peripheral blood, taken from a patient treated with radiotherapy plus ipilimumab. The receptors were gathered from a human donor with non-small cell lung cancer whose response to radiotherapy plus ipilimumab could not be evaluated. The CDR3 runs from the conserved cysteine through the conserved F or W. D genes are given only for firm matches. Some rows have no size entry. The others give once, few or many, or a class for an expanded clone.

j_gene: TRBJ2-2
d_gene: .
v_gene: TRBV11-2
abundance: .
CDR3nt: TGTGCCAGCAGCTTTCGAGGCACCGGGGAGCTGTTTTTT
CDR3aa: CASSFRGTGELFF

j_gene: TRBJ2-7
d_gene: TRBD2
v_gene: TRBV28
abundance: .
CDR3nt: TGTGCCAGCAGACCCGGGACTAGCGAAAGGGAGCAGTACTTC
CDR3aa: CASRPGTSEREQYF

j_gene: TRBJ2-3
d_gene: TRBD2
v_gene: TRBV9
abundance: .
CDR3nt: TGTGCCAGCAGCGTAGGGGCTAGCGGGAGGGCAGATACGCAGTATTTT
CDR3aa: CASSVGASGRADTQYF

j_gene: TRBJ2-7
d_gene: TRBD2
v_gene: TRBV19
abundance: .
CDR3nt: TGTGCCAGTAGTAGTCCAGCGGGGGGCTCCTACGAGCAGTACTTC
CDR3aa: CASSSPAGGSYEQYF

j_gene: TRBJ1-4
d_gene: TRBD1
v_gene: TRBV6-1
abundance: .
CDR3nt: TGTGCCAGCAGTGAAACAGGGGGCGGAGAAAAACTGTTTTTT
CDR3aa: CASSETGGGEKLFF

j_gene: TRBJ2-2
d_gene: .
v_gene: TRBV5-1
abundance: .
CDR3nt: TGCGCCAGCAGCGTATCGGGACTCCGGAACACCGGGGAGCTGTTTTTT
CDR3aa: CASSVSGLRNTGELFF

j_gene: TRBJ1-5
d_gene: .
v_gene: TRBV7-2
abundance: .
CDR3nt: TGTGCCAGCAGCCTCCAGTGGTCAAATCAGCCCCAGCATTTT
CDR3aa: CASSLQWSNQPQHF

j_gene: TRBJ1-1
d_gene: .
v_gene: TRBV5-1
abundance: .
CDR3nt: TGCGCCAGCAGCTTGCCAGGAATGAACACTGAAGCTTTCTTT
CDR3aa: CASSLPGMNTEAFF

j_gene: TRBJ2-5
d_gene: .
v_gene: TRBV9
abundance: .
CDR3nt: TGTGCCAGCAGCGTAGGGTCAGCGCTCCAAGAGACCCAGTACTTC
CDR3aa: CASSVGSALQETQYF

j_gene: TRBJ1-2
d_gene: TRBD1
v_gene: TRBV19
abundance: once
CDR3nt: TGTGCCAGCGAACAGGGGGGTCTCTATGGCTACACCTTC
CDR3aa: CASEQGGLYGYTF

j_gene: TRBJ2-1
d_gene: TRBD2
v_gene: TRBV10-2
abundance: .
CDR3nt: TGCGCCAGCAAAAGGACTAGCGGGGGGGCCAATGAGCAGTTCTTC
CDR3aa: CASKRTSGGANEQFF

j_gene: TRBJ2-7
d_gene: TRBD1
v_gene: TRBV28
abundance: once
CDR3nt: TGTGCCAGCAGTTTAGTGACCGGACAGGGGTCAGGAGAGCAGTACTTC
CDR3aa: CASSLVTGQGSGEQYF

j_gene: TRBJ1-2
d_gene: TRBD1
v_gene: TRBV28
abundance: .
CDR3nt: TGTGCCAGCAGTTTATACAGGGGGGTAGGCTACACCTTC
CDR3aa: CASSLYRGVGYTF

j_gene: TRBJ2-2
d_gene: .
v_gene: TRBV13
abundance: .
CDR3nt: TGTGCCAGCAGCTTGACGGGGGTCACCGGGGAGCTGTTTTTT
CDR3aa: CASSLTGVTGELFF

j_gene: TRBJ1-3
d_gene: .
v_gene: TRBV6-6
abundance: few
CDR3nt: TGTGCCAGCCTCTACGGTGGCTCTGGAAACACCATATATTTT
CDR3aa: CASLYGGSGNTIYF

j_gene: TRBJ2-1
d_gene: .
v_gene: TRBV5-4
abundance: once
CDR3nt: TGTGCCAGCAGCTACCCGAGCTCCTACAATGAGCAGTTCTTC
CDR3aa: CASSYPSSYNEQFF

j_gene: TRBJ2-1
d_gene: TRBD2
v_gene: TRBV10-2
abundance: .
CDR3nt: TGCGCCAGCAGTGAGGCCGGGAGGAGGAGTGAGCAGTTCTTC
CDR3aa: CASSEAGRRSEQFF

j_gene: TRBJ2-1
d_gene: TRBD2
v_gene: TRBV5-4
abundance: .
CDR3nt: TGTGCCAGCACCCCGGGCGGGAGTAGGACCAATGAGCAGTTCTTC
CDR3aa: CASTPGGSRTNEQFF

j_gene: TRBJ2-2
d_gene: .
v_gene: TRBV5-1
abundance: .
CDR3nt: TGCGCCAGCAGCTTGGATAGCCTCACCGGGGAGCTGTTTTTT
CDR3aa: CASSLDSLTGELFF

j_gene: TRBJ2-7
d_gene: TRBD1
v_gene: TRBV7-9
abundance: .
CDR3nt: TGTGCCAGCACTACCGGACAGGGTAGCGAGCAGTACTTC
CDR3aa: CASTTGQGSEQYF

j_gene: TRBJ2-7
d_gene: .
v_gene: TRBV6-1
abundance: .
CDR3nt: TGTGCCAGCAGTGTGGGTCTCCTCGGAGGGCAGCAGTACTTC
CDR3aa: CASSVGLLGGQQYF

j_gene: TRBJ2-2
d_gene: .
v_gene: TRBV27
abundance: once
CDR3nt: TGTGCCAGCAGTTTATCGCAGGGTACCGGGGAGCTGTTTTTT
CDR3aa: CASSLSQGTGELFF

j_gene: TRBJ2-7
d_gene: TRBD1
v_gene: TRBV5-1
abundance: .
CDR3nt: TGCGCCAGCAGCTTCGGACAGGGCCACGAGCAGTACTTC
CDR3aa: CASSFGQGHEQYF

j_gene: TRBJ2-7
d_gene: TRBD2
v_gene: TRBV11-2
abundance: medium-sized
CDR3nt: TGTGCCAGCAGCTTAGTCCCTAGCGGGGAGTACGAGCAGTACTTC
CDR3aa: CASSLVPSGEYEQYF

j_gene: TRBJ2-7
d_gene: .
v_gene: TRBV27
abundance: .
CDR3nt: TGTGCCAGCTCCAGGGCACCGTCCTACGAGCAGTACTTC
CDR3aa: CASSRAPSYEQYF

j_gene: TRBJ2-7
d_gene: TRBD1
v_gene: TRBV27
abundance: .
CDR3nt: TGTGCCAGCGCGGCCCCACTCTGGCGGACAGGCGGGTCCTACGAGCAGTACTTC
CDR3aa: CASAAPLWRTGGSYEQYF

j_gene: TRBJ2-7
d_gene: .
v_gene: TRBV5-1
abundance: .
CDR3nt: TGCGCCAGCGGACCGGGACTCTACCCCGAGCAGTACTTC
CDR3aa: CASGPGLYPEQYF

j_gene: TRBJ1-1
d_gene: TRBD1
v_gene: TRBV11-2
abundance: .
CDR3nt: TGTGCCAGCAGCCTCGAGAGGGGGCGATCCACTGAAGCTTTCTTT
CDR3aa: CASSLERGRSTEAFF

j_gene: TRBJ2-7
d_gene: .
v_gene: TRBV19
abundance: .
CDR3nt: TGTGCCAGTAGTAACCGGGAGAAGCAGTACTTC
CDR3aa: CASSNREKQYF

j_gene: TRBJ1-2
d_gene: TRBD1
v_gene: TRBV2
abundance: .
CDR3nt: TGTGCCAGCAGGGGGGACAGAGGTGGCTACACCTTC
CDR3aa: CASRGDRGGYTF

j_gene: TRBJ2-2
d_gene: TRBD1
v_gene: TRBV5-1
abundance: once
CDR3nt: TGCGCCAGCAAAGGGGGCGGATCCACCGGGGAGCTGTTTTTT
CDR3aa: CASKGGGSTGELFF

j_gene: TRBJ2-1
d_gene: TRBD1
v_gene: TRBV5-1
abundance: .
CDR3nt: TGCGCCAGCAGCTTTTCTGGGCGACAGGGGGACAATGAGCAGTTCTTC
CDR3aa: CASSFSGRQGDNEQFF

j_gene: TRBJ2-7
d_gene: .
v_gene: TRBV27
abundance: .
CDR3nt: TGTGCCAGCAGTTACGAGCGGCACTACGAGCAGTACTTC
CDR3aa: CASSYERHYEQYF

j_gene: TRBJ2-5
d_gene: .
v_gene: TRBV28
abundance: few
CDR3nt: TGTGCCAGCAGTCACGGGGATCGAGAGACCCAGTACTTC
CDR3aa: CASSHGDRETQYF

j_gene: TRBJ1-2
d_gene: TRBD1
v_gene: TRBV5-1
abundance: .
CDR3nt: TGCGCCAGCCGGCGAAAGGGGGCGCAGGACTATGGCTACACCTTC
CDR3aa: CASRRKGAQDYGYTF

j_gene: TRBJ1-2
d_gene: .
v_gene: TRBV2
abundance: .
CDR3nt: TGTGCCAGCAGAGGGGGGGGCGCAGATTATGGCTACACCTTC
CDR3aa: CASRGGGADYGYTF

j_gene: TRBJ1-6
d_gene: TRBD1
v_gene: TRBV6-5
abundance: .
CDR3nt: TGTGCCAGCAGTTACTCCCCAGGGGGTAGGTCACCCCTCCACTTT
CDR3aa: CASSYSPGGRSPLHF

j_gene: TRBJ1-1
d_gene: .
v_gene: TRBV19
abundance: .
CDR3nt: TGTGCCAGTATTATCGGTTTCGGATCAGGGGCCAAAGCTTTCTTT
CDR3aa: CASIIGFGSGAKAFF

j_gene: TRBJ2-1
d_gene: .
v_gene: TRBV2
abundance: .
CDR3nt: TGTGCCACTAGGGGGTCTGCCCTACAGCAGTTCTTC
CDR3aa: CATRGSALQQFF

j_gene: TRBJ2-5
d_gene: .
v_gene: TRBV28
abundance: .
CDR3nt: TGTGCCAGCAGTTTATCAGGGTGGGAGACCCAGTACTTC
CDR3aa: CASSLSGWETQYF

j_gene: TRBJ2-1
d_gene: TRBD2
v_gene: TRBV4-1
abundance: .
CDR3nt: TGCGCCAGCAGCCAAGTGTCGAGTAGCGGGGGGACCTACAATGAGCAGTTCTTC
CDR3aa: CASSQVSSSGGTYNEQFF

j_gene: TRBJ2-7
d_gene: .
v_gene: TRBV11-2
abundance: .
CDR3nt: TGTGCCAGCAGCCGGGCGGGTCCCGAGATCTACGAGCAGTACTTC
CDR3aa: CASSRAGPEIYEQYF

j_gene: TRBJ2-3
d_gene: TRBD2
v_gene: TRBV27
abundance: .
CDR3nt: TGTGCCAGCAGTTTTACTAGCGAGAGCACAGATACGCAGTATTTT
CDR3aa: CASSFTSESTDTQYF

j_gene: TRBJ1-2
d_gene: .
v_gene: TRBV6-6
abundance: .
CDR3nt: TGTGCCAGCAGCTCTTGGGCAGGGACTAACTATGGCTACACCTTC
CDR3aa: CASSSWAGTNYGYTF

j_gene: TRBJ2-7
d_gene: .
v_gene: TRBV11-2
abundance: .
CDR3nt: TGTGCCAGCAGCTCGCCAGGGTCCGGGGGCTACGAGCAGTACTTC
CDR3aa: CASSSPGSGGYEQYF

j_gene: TRBJ2-7
d_gene: TRBD2
v_gene: TRBV7-9
abundance: .
CDR3nt: TGTGCCAGCCGCGACCGGGACTACCCCTACGAGCAGTACTTC
CDR3aa: CASRDRDYPYEQYF

j_gene: TRBJ1-1
d_gene: .
v_gene: TRBV7-9
abundance: once
CDR3nt: TGTGCCAGCAGCTTTGACTTCACTGAAGCTTTCTTT
CDR3aa: CASSFDFTEAFF

j_gene: TRBJ2-5
d_gene: .
v_gene: TRBV2
abundance: once
CDR3nt: TGTGCCAGCACTGGGGCGCGCCAAGAGACCCAGTACTTC
CDR3aa: CASTGARQETQYF

j_gene: TRBJ1-2
d_gene: .
v_gene: TRBV5-6
abundance: .
CDR3nt: TGTGCCAGCACCCTTATCGCGACAGGTGGCTACACCTTC
CDR3aa: CASTLIATGGYTF

j_gene: TRBJ1-2
d_gene: .
v_gene: TRBV6-5
abundance: .
CDR3nt: TGTGCCAGCAGTCTCGTCCCAGGGAGGTATGGCTACACCTTC
CDR3aa: CASSLVPGRYGYTF

j_gene: TRBJ2-7
d_gene: TRBD1
v_gene: TRBV2
abundance: once
CDR3nt: TGTGCCAGCAGTGGGACGAGGGGGCTGAACGAGCAGTACTTC
CDR3aa: CASSGTRGLNEQYF

j_gene: TRBJ1-4
d_gene: .
v_gene: TRBV5-1
abundance: few
CDR3nt: TGCGCCAGCAGCTTGGGAAAGGGAGGGAGTGAAAAACTGTTTTTT
CDR3aa: CASSLGKGGSEKLFF

j_gene: TRBJ1-5
d_gene: .
v_gene: TRBV6-5
abundance: .
CDR3nt: TGTGCCAGCAGCAACCAGGGGAATAGCAATCAGCCCCAGCATTTT
CDR3aa: CASSNQGNSNQPQHF

j_gene: TRBJ2-1
d_gene: .
v_gene: TRBV4-1
abundance: .
CDR3nt: TGCGCCAGCAGCGACCCTCCCTTGCGTCCCCTAGAGAATGAGCAGTTCTTC
CDR3aa: CASSDPPLRPLENEQFF

j_gene: TRBJ2-7
d_gene: TRBD1
v_gene: TRBV28
abundance: .
CDR3nt: TGCGCCAGCAGCCCGGGACAGGGGGCCGGCGAGCAGTACTTC
CDR3aa: CASSPGQGAGEQYF

j_gene: TRBJ2-1
d_gene: .
v_gene: TRBV5-1
abundance: .
CDR3nt: TGCGCCAGCAGCCCATGGCCTCGCTCCTACAATGAGCAGTTCTTC
CDR3aa: CASSPWPRSYNEQFF